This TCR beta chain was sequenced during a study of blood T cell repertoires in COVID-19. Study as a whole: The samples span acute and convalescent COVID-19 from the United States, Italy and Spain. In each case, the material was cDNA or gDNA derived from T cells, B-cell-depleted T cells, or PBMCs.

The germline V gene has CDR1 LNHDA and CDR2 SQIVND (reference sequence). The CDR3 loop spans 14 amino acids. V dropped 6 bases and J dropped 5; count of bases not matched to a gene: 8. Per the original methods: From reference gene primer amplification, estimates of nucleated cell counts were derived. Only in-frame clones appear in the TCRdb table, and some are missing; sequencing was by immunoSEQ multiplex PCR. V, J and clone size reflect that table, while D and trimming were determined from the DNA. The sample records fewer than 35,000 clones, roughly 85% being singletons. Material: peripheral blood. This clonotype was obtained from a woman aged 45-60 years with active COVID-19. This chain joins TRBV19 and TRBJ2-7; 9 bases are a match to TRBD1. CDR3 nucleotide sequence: TGTGCCAGTAGCACCGGGACAGGGAGGGACGAGCAGTACTTC. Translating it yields CASSTGTGRDEQYF. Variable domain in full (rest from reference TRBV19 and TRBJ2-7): DGGITQSPKYLFRKEGQNVTLSCEQNLNHDAMYWYRQDPGQGLRLIYYSQIVNDFQKGDIAEGYSVSREKKESFPLTVTSAQKNPTAFYLCASSTGTGRDEQYFGPGTRLTVT.